This T cell receptor (beta chain) was recovered during a study of T cell responses to AZD1222 COVID-19 vaccine. Whole-study context: Second doses at about 4 or about 12 weeks were pooled. General study findings and limits: Possibly, clonal diversity was underestimated; donors were largely white British and included more females. The peak T cell response came first, and repertoires were sampled only after it. At baseline, seropositivity was found in only six or seven AZD1222 recipients.

Notes on this clone: What it recognizes is unknown.

Method: immunoSEQ multiplex PCR; TCRdb's copy keeps in-frame clones and lacks some. The sample holds 100,000 to 120,000 clones, 88% seen once. CDR3 length equals 19 residues. With 0 bases clipped from V and 3 bases from J, the junction kept 8 bases outside the gene matches. The germline V gene encodes CDR1 SEHNR and CDR2 FQNEAQ (reference sequence). The gene calls are TRBV7-9 and TRBJ2-2, with 12 bases matching TRBD2. The material sequenced was peripheral blood, taken on day 0 of AZD1222 vaccination. This TCR came from an adult in good health. In DNA form, the CDR3 reads TGTGCCAGCAGCTTAGCTTCGACTAGCGGGAGAAGTCACACCGGGGAGCTGTTTTTT. This sequence encodes CASSLASTSGRSHTGELFF.